This entry describes one T cell receptor beta chain. This clone's antigen is unknown. Base qualities were left out, and no much larger clone turns up one base away. The record originates from a study of CD8 T cells in ankylosing spondylitis (TCRdb year 2017). Concerning the study at large: The study set out to find disease-linked TCR variants by profiling T cell receptor beta repertoires in ankylosing spondylitis patients and healthy donors. The full study cohort was made up of about 25 ankylosing spondylitis patients and more than 90 healthy donors. Peripheral blood was sampled, and synovial fluid was also collected from ankylosing spondylitis patients. Broader findings and caveats from the paper: Some TCR beta motif variants had previously been reported in synovial fluid and blood of reactive arthritis patients, which suggested common disease-initiation mechanisms. Blood from ankylosing spondylitis patients appeared to be characterized by a TCR beta motif composed of eight highly homologous amino acid variants. According to the report, matched synovial fluid samples from ankylosing spondylitis patients were significantly enriched for the disease-linked clones. In peripheral blood, the disease-linked clones were found at relatively low frequencies and had a CD8+ phenotype.

Including the terminal cysteine and phenylalanine, the CDR3 comprises 12 residues. The kept DNA is CDR3 alone, 36 bases in frame from the first base. Between the V and J ends, shortened by 7 bases and 5 bases respectively, the junction contains 8 bases. In the germline V gene, CDR1 corresponds to ENHRY and CDR2 to SYGVKD. The instrument given in TCRdb is Illumina HiSeq 2500. TCR beta libraries were prepared by quantitative 5'-RACE with molecular barcodes. The paper's data handling went like this. Disease-linked TCR variants were identified with a new computational method built on a probabilistic model of VDJ rearrangement. In TCRdb, the public reads were trimmed at Q25 with fastp and aligned with MiXCR, with productive beta chains retained. Rows are unified per CDR3 protein, each entry keeping the most common DNA and genes. The V and J calls come from TCRdb's annotation, not from the publication. Recorded for this sample are under 950,000 distinct CDR3 sequences; around 20% of them occurred a single time. The biggest ten clones account for about 20% of the sample.

The clonotype originates from a male donor with ankylosing spondylitis. Specimen: blood, either unsorted or a sorted T cell fraction (not recorded which). The chain is encoded by TRBV10-3 joined to TRBJ2-2, with no confident D gene call. The DNA sequence is TGTGCCATCAAGGATGGAACCGGGGAGCTGTTTTTT. This is translated as CAIKDGTGELFF.